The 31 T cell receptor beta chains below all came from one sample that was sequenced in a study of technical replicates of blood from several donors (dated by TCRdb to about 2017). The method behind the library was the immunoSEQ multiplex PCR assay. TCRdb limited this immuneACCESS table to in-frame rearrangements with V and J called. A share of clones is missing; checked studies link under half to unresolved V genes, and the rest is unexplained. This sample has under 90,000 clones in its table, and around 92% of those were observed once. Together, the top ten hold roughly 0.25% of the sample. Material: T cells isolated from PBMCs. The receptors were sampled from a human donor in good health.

CDR3 loop: CASSGTIYEQYF. The CDR3 DNA is TGCGCCAGCAGTGGGACTATCTACGAGCAGTACTTC. V gene TRBV10-1 combines with J gene TRBJ2-7; D perhaps matches TRBD2 (6 bases). Deletions cut 4 bases from V and 3 bases from J, with 7 bases between. The germline V gene has CDR1 WNHNN and CDR2 SYGVQD (reference sequence). The CDR3 spans 12 residues.

This CDR3 is CASGLGEQVPFYEQYF. CDR3 nucleotide sequence: TGTGCTAGTGGTTTGGGGGAACAGGTCCCCTTCTACGAGCAGTACTTC. The chain links TRBV12-5 to TRBJ2-7; D is possibly TRBD1 (5 bases). The CDR3 is 16 residues long. Germline CDR1 is LGHNT and CDR2 is FRNRAP. Trimming pared 1 base from V and 3 bases from J, leaving 16 bases between.

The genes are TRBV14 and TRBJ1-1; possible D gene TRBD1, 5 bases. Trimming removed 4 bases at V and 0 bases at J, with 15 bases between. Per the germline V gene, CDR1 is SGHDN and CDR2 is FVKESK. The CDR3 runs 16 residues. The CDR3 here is CASSPAFRGMNTEAFF. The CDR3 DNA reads TGTGCCAGCAGCCCGGCCTTTAGGGGAATGAACACTGAAGCTTTCTTT.

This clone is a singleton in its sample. The CDR3 spells CASSPGTGGEKLFF. CDR3 coding DNA: TGTGCCAGCTCACCAGGGACAGGGGGTGAAAAACTGTTTTTT. The chain recombines TRBV18 with TRBJ1-4; 11 nucleotides agree with TRBD1. V lost 2 bases and J lost 7; bases outside the gene matches: 0. Germline values: CDR1 KGHSH, CDR2 LQKENI. The CDR3 is made up of 14 amino acids.

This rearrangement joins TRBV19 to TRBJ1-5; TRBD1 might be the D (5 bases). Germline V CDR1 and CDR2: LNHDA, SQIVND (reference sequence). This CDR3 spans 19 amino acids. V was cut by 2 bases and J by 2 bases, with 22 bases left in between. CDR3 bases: TGTGCCAGTAGTATAACAGGCAGCCCCCCGCCAAGTGGCAATCAGCCCCAGCATTTT. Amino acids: CASSITGSPPPSGNQPQHF. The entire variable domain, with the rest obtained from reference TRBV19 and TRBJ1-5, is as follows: DGGITQSPKYLFRKEGQNVTLSCEQNLNHDAMYWYRQDPGQGLRLIYYSQIVNDFQKGDIAEGYSVSREKKESFPLTVTSAQKNPTAFYLCASSITGSPPPSGNQPQHFGDGTRLSIL.

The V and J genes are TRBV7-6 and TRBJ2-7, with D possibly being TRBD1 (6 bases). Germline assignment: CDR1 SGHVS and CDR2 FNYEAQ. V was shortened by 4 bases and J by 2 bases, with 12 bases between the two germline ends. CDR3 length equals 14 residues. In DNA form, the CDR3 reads TGTGCCAGCAGCTCAGACAGGCGAGCCTACGAGCAGTACTTC. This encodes CASSSDRRAYEQYF.

The DNA of the CDR3 is TGTGCCAGCTCACCCGAGGGGGTGAGCAATCAGCCCCAGCATTTT. This sequence encodes CASSPEGVSNQPQHF. The chain has TRBV18 and TRBJ1-5, with a weak D call TRBD1 (6 bases). Germline lookup yields CDR1 KGHSH and CDR2 LQKENI. The CDR3 is 15 amino acids. V lost 3 bases, J lost 1 base, and 10 bases lay in between.

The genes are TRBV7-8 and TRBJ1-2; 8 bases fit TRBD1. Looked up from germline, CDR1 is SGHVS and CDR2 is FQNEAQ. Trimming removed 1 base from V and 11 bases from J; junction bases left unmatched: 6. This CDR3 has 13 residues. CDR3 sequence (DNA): TGTGCCAGCAGCTTAGGAGGGACAGGACCTTACACCTTC. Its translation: CASSLGGTGPYTF.

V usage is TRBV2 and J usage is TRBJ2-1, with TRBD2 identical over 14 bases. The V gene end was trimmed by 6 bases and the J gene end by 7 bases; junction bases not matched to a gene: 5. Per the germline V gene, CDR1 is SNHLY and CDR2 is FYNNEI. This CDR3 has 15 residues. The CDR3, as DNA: TGTGCCAGCAGGACCGGGACTAGCGGGAGTAATGAGCAGTTCTTC. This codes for CASRTGTSGSNEQFF.

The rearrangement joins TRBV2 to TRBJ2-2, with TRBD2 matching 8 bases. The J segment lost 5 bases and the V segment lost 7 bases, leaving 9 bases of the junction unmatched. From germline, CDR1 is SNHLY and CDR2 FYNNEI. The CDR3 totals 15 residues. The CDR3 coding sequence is TGTGCCAGCAACCCGGGACTAGTTGATACCGGGGAGCTGTTTTTT. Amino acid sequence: CASNPGLVDTGELFF.

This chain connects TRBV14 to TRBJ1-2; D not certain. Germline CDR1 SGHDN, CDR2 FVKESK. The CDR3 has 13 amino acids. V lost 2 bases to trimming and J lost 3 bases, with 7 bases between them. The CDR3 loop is CASSQHSYYGYTF. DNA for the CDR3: TGTGCCAGCAGCCAACACAGCTACTATGGCTACACCTTC.

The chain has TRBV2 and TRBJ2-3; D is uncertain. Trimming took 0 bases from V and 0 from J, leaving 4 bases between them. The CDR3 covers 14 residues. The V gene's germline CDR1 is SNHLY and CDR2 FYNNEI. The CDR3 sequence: CASSEALSTDTQYF. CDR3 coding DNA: TGTGCCAGCAGTGAAGCGCTAAGCACAGATACGCAGTATTTT.

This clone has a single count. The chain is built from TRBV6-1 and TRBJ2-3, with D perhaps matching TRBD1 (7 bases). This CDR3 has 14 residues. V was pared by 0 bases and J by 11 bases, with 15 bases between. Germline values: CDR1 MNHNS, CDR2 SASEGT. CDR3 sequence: CASSEAPAQGGQYF. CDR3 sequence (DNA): TGTGCCAGCAGTGAAGCCCCCGCCCAGGGGGGGCAGTATTTT.

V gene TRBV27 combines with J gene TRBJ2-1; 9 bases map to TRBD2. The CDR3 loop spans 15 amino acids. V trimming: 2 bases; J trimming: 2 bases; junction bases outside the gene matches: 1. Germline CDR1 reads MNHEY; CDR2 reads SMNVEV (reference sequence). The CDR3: CASSLAGGPYNEQFF. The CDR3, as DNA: TGTGCCAGCAGTTTAGCGGGAGGGCCCTACAATGAGCAGTTCTTC.

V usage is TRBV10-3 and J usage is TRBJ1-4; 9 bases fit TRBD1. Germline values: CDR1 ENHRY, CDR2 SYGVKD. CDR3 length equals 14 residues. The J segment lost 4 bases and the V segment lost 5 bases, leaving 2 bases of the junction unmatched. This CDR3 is CAISPGQGNEKLFF. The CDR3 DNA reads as TGTGCCATCAGTCCGGGACAGGGTAATGAAAAACTGTTTTTT.

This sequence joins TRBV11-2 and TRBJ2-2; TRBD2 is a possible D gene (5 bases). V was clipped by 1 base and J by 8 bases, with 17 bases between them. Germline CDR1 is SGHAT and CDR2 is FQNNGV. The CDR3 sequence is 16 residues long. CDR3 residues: CASSLGNPGLAGELFF. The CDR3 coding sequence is TGTGCCAGCAGCTTAGGAAACCCGGGGTTAGCGGGGGAGCTGTTTTTT.

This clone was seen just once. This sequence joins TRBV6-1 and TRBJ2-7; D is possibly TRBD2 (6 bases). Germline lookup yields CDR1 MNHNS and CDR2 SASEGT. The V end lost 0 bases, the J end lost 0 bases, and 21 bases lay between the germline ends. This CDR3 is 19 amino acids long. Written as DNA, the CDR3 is TGTGCCAGCAGTGAAGCCCAATCAATGGTTGGAGGGCCCTCCTACGAGCAGTACTTC. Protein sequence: CASSEAQSMVGGPSYEQYF.

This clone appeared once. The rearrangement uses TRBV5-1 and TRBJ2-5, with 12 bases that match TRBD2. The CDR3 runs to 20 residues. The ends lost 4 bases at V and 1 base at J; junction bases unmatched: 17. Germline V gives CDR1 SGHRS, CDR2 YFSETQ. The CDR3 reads CASSPNVRPGLAGAQETQYF. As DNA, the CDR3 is TGCGCCAGCAGCCCGAACGTCAGGCCGGGACTAGCGGGTGCCCAAGAGACCCAGTACTTC.

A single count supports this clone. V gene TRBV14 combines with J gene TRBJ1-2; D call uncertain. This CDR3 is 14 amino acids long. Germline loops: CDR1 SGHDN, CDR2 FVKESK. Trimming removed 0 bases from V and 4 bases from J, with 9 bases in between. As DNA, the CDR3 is TGTGCCAGCAGCCAAGAGGCGGTGCCCTATGGCTACACCTTC. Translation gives CASSQEAVPYGYTF.

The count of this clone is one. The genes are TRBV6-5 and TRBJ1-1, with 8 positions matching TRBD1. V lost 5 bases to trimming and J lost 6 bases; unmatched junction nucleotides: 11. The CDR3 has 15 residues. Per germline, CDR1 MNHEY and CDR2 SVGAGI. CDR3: CASSQPGQVLSEAFF. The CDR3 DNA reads TGTGCCAGCAGTCAACCGGGACAGGTTCTCTCTGAAGCTTTCTTT.

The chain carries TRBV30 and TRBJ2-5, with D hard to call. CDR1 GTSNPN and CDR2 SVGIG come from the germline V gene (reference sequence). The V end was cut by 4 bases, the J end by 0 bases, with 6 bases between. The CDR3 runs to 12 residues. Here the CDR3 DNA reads TGTGCCTGGACCCAGAACCAAGAGACCCAGTACTTC. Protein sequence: CAWTQNQETQYF. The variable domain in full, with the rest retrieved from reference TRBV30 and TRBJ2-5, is SQTIHQWPATLVQPVGSPLSLECTVEGTSNPNLYWYRQAAGRGLQLLFYSVGIGQISSEVPQNLSASRPQDRQFILSSKKLLLSDSGFYLCAWTQNQETQYFGPGTRLLVL.

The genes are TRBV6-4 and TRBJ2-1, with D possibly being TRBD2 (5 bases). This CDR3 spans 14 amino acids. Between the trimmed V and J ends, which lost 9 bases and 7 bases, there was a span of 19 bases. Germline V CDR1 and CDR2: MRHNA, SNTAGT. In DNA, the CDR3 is TGTGCCAGGACCGCTAGCCCCCCGGATAATGAGCAGTTCTTC. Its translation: CARTASPPDNEQFF.

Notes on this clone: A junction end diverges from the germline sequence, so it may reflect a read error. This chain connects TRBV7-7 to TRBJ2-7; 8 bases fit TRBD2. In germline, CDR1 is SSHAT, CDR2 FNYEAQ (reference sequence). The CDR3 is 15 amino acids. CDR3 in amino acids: CASSLEPGGDYEQYF. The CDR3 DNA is TGTGCTAGCAGCTTAGAACCGGGGGGGGACTACGAGCAGTACTTC. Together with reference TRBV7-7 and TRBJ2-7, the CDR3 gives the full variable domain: GAGVSQSPRYKVTKRGQDVTLRCDPISSHATLYWYQQALGQGPEFLTYFNYEAQPDKSGLPSDRFSAERPEGSISTLTIQRTEQRDSAMYRCASSLEPGGDYEQYFGPGTRLTVT.

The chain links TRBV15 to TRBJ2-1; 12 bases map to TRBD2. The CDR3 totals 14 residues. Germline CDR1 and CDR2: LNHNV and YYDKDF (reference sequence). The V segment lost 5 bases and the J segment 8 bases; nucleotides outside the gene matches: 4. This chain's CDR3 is CATSSTSGSYEQFF. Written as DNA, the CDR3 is TGTGCCACCAGCTCGACTAGCGGGAGCTATGAGCAGTTCTTC.

CDR3 nucleotide sequence: TGTGCCAGCAGCCAAGAGGGTCCCGGAGGGACAGGGTTTAATCAGCCCCAGCATTTT. This encodes CASSQEGPGGTGFNQPQHF. The V call is TRBV4-2, the J call TRBJ1-5; the match to TRBD1 covers 9 bases. This CDR3 has 19 amino acids. The V gene's germline CDR1 is LGHNA and CDR2 YNFKEQ. Losses at the gene ends were 0 bases for V and 4 bases for J; bases not matched to a gene: 13.

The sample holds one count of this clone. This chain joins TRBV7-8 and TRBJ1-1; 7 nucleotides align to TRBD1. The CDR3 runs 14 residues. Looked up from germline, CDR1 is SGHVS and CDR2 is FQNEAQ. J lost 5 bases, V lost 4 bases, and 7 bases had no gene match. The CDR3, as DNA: TGTGCCAGCAGCTGGAGACAGGGTGCAACTGAAGCTTTCTTT. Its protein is CASSWRQGATEAFF.

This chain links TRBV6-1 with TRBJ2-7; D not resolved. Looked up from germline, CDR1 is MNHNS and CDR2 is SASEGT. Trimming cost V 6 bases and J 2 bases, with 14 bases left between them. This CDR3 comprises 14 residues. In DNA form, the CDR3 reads TGTGCCAGCAGAAACGACCCGGCGGCCTACGAGCAGTACTTC. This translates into CASRNDPAAYEQYF.

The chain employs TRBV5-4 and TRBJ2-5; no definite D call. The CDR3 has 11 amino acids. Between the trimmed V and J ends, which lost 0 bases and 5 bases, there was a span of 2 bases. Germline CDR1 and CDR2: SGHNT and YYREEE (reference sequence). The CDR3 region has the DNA TGTGCCAGCAGCTTGGCGGAGACCCAGTACTTC. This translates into CASSLAETQYF.

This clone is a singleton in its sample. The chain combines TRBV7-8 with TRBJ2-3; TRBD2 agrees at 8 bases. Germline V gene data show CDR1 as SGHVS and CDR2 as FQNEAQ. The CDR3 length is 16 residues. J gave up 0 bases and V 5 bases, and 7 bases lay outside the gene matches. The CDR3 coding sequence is TGTGCCAGCAGCATACCAGCGGGAGAGAGCACAGATACGCAGTATTTT. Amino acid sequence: CASSIPAGESTDTQYF.

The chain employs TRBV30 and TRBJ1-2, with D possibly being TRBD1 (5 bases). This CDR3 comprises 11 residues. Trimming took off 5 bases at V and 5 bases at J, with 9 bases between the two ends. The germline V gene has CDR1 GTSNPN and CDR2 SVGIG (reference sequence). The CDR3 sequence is CAWWGGYGYTF. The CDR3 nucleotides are TGTGCCTGGTGGGGGGGGTATGGCTACACCTTC.

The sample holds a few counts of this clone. The CDR3 DNA reads TGCAGCCCTCCGGGACAGACCTATGGCTACACCTTC. Its protein is CSPPGQTYGYTF. V and J are TRBV29-1 and TRBJ1-2, with TRBD1 identical over 7 bases. Per germline, CDR1 SQVTM and CDR2 ANQGSEA. V shed 8 bases and J 4 bases; nucleotides not matched to a gene: 7. The CDR3 is 12 residues long.